This TCR beta chain was documented in a study of post-analysis software for immune sequencing data. The study's findings and limits: Patients had higher frequencies than controls of roughly 5 TRBV segments, including TRBV5-6, TRBV5-1 and TRBV20-1. Strong co-clustering by F measure was seen for same-batch samples.

Concerning this clonotype: Its antigen remains unidentified.

Germline CDR1 is MNHEY and CDR2 is SMNVEV (reference sequence). The CDR3 runs 15 residues. Trimming removed 1 base at V and 3 bases at J, with 11 bases between. TCR beta libraries were prepared from cDNA with unique molecular identifiers. One entry per CDR3 protein, called by TCRdb with MiXCR from the PCR reads. The table lists about 460,000 distinct CDR3 sequences, roughly 45% of them singletons. The V and J genes are TRBV27 and TRBJ2-3, with D perhaps being TRBD1 or TRBD2 (6 bases each). The sample comprised blood. This clonotype originated in a girl between 10 and 17 years old with multiple sclerosis. CDR3 DNA: TGTGCCAGCAGTTTATTGGGGGGCGCGACAGATACGCAGTATTTT. This gives the protein CASSLLGGATDTQYF.